This T cell receptor beta chain was captured in a study of T cells in Graves' hyperthyroidism and ophthalmopathy. This clonotype was seen a handful of times. Antigen: not known. Study-wide results and caveats: Ophthalmopathy could be told apart from stable hyperthyroidism with a 13 V-J model. Among thyroid clonotypes expanded above 0.001, most also appeared in blood.

Each 10 ml fresh peripheral blood draw supplied the PBMCs. Authors of the study amplified TCR beta CDR3 regions from RNA transcripts. The HTBI primer set served for first-round RT-PCR of the TCR CDR3. TCRdb analysed the multiplex PCR reads with MiXCR anew, one entry per CDR3 protein. The sample contains hundreds of thousands of distinct CDR3 sequences, roughly 20% of which appear only once. This sequence originates from a man between 45 and 60 years old with Graves' ophthalmopathy. The source material was blood.

CDR3 bases: TGTGCCAGCATTTCGACAGGGATCACTGAAGCTTTCTTT. This gives the protein CASISTGITEAFF. The chain has TRBV6-1 and TRBJ1-1; 7 positions agree with TRBD1. The germline V gene has CDR1 MNHNS and CDR2 SASEGT. The CDR3 is 13 residues long. The ends lost 7 bases at V and 4 bases at J; junction bases unmatched: 6.